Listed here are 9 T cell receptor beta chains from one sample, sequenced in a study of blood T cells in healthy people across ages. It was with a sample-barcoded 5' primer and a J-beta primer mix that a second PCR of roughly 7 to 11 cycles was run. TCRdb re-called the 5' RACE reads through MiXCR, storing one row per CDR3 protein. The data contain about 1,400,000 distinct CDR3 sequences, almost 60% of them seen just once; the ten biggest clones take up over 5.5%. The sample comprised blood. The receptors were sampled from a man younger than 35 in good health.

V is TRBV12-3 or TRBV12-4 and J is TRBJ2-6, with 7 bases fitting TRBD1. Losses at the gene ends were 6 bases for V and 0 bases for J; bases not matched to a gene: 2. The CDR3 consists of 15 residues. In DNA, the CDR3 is TGTGCCAGCAGGACAGGGAACTCTGGGGCCAACGTCCTGACTTTC. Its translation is CASRTGNSGANVLTF.

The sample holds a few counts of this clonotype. CDR3 sequence reads: CASSFWQGYSGGYTF. The CDR3 DNA reads TGTGCCAGCAGTTTCTGGCAGGGGTATTCGGGTGGCTACACCTTC. The chain has TRBV12-3 or TRBV12-4 and TRBJ1-2; TRBD1 is a possible D gene (6 bases). V shed 3 bases and J shed 7 bases, with 18 bases lying between them. This CDR3 has 15 residues.

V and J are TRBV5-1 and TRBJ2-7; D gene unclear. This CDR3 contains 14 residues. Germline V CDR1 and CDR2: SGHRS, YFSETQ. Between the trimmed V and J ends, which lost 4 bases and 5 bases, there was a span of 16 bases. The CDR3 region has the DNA TGCGCCAGCAGCCTGGGCTACTCAGGAGACGAGCAGTACTTC. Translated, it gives CASSLGYSGDEQYF.

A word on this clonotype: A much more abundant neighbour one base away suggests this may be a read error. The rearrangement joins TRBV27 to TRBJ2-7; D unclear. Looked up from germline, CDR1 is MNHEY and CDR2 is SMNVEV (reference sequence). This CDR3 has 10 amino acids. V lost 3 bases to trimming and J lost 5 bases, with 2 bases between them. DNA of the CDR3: TGTGCCAGCAGTTTCCACGAGCAGTACTTC. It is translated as CASSFHEQYF.

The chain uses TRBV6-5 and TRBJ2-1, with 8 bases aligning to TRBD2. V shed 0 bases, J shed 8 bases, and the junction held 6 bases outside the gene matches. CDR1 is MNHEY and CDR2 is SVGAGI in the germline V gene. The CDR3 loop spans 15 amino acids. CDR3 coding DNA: TGTGCCAGCAGTTACTCAACGGGAGGGGGGGATGAGCAGTTCTTC. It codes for CASSYSTGGGDEQFF.

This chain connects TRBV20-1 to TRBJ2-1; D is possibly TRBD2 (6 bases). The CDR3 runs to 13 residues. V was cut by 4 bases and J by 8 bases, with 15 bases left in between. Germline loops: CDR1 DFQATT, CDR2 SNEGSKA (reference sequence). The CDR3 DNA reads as TGCAGTGCTAATTTCCGGGACTCCTATGAGCAGTTCTTC. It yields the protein CSANFRDSYEQFF.

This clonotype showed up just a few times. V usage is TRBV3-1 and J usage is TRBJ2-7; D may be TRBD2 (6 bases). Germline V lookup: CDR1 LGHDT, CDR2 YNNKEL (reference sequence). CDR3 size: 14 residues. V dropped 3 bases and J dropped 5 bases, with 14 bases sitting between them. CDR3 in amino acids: CASSHRLDRHEQYF. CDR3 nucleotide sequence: TGTGCCAGCAGCCATCGACTAGACCGCCACGAGCAGTACTTC.

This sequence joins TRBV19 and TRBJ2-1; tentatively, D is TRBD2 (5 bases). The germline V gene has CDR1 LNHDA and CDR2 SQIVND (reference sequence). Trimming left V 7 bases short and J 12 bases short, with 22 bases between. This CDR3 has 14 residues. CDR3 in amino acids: CASNQRRHLSWQFF. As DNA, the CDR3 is TGTGCCAGTAATCAGCGGCGGCACCTAAGCTGGCAGTTCTTC.

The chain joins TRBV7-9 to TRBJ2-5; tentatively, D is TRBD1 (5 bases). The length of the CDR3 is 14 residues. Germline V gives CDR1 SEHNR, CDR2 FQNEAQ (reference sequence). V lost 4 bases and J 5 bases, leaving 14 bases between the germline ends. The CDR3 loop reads CASSWTQSRETQYF. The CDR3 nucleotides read TGTGCCAGCAGCTGGACACAAAGCCGGGAGACCCAGTACTTC.